The 22 T cell receptor beta chains below come from one sample, sequenced in a study of blood T cell repertoires in COVID-19. Method: immunoSEQ multiplex PCR; TCRdb's copy keeps in-frame clones and lacks some. The sample yields roughly 160,000 clones, approximately 83% seen once. Sequenced material: peripheral blood. These receptor sequences come from a man aged 55 to 70 with acute or convalescent COVID-19.

The rearrangement uses TRBV28 and TRBJ1-3; D perhaps matches TRBD1 (6 bases). Trimming removed 1 base at V and 0 bases at J, with 16 bases between. CDR3 size: 18 residues. Germline assignment: CDR1 MDHEN and CDR2 SYDVKM. CDR3 sequence (DNA): TGTGCCAGCAGTTTATTTGCCCGGGACACTAGCTCTGGAAACACCATATATTTT. As protein: CASSLFARDTSSGNTIYF.

This rearrangement joins TRBV27 to TRBJ2-3, with D unclear. CDR1 and CDR2 from the germline V gene are MNHEY and SMNVEV (reference sequence). Trimming pared 1 base from V and 6 bases from J, leaving 11 bases between. The CDR3 consists of 14 residues. The CDR3 nucleotides read TGTGCCAGCAGTTTATTTGGTTATCGGGATACGCAGTATTTT. Translated: CASSLFGYRDTQYF.

The chain is built from TRBV18 and TRBJ1-4; the D gene is possibly TRBD1 (6 bases). CDR3 length: 15 amino acids. Germline CDR1 reads KGHSH; CDR2 reads LQKENI. Trimming stripped 0 bases from V and 10 bases from J, with 15 bases between. In nucleotides, the CDR3 is TGTGCCAGCTCACCACCTGACAGGAGGAGTGCAAAACTGTTTTTT. Its translation: CASSPPDRRSAKLFF.

J is TRBJ2-1 and V is TRBV27; TRBD1 matches at 8 bases. J lost 8 bases, V lost 8 bases, and 14 bases had no gene match. This CDR3 contains 15 residues. Germline lookup yields CDR1 MNHEY and CDR2 SMNVEV (reference sequence). CDR3 coding DNA: TGTGCCAGCGGGGGAAGAAGGACAGGGTTTGATGAGCAGTTCTTC. Translating it yields CASGGRRTGFDEQFF.

The J gene is TRBJ2-1, the V gene TRBV14; 10 bases are shared with TRBD2. V gave up 1 base and J gave up 3 bases; unmatched junction bases: 6. CDR3 length: 17 amino acids. Per germline, CDR1 SGHDN and CDR2 FVKESK. CDR3 amino acids: CASSQVWSGRGYNEQFF. For the CDR3, the DNA is TGTGCCAGCAGCCAAGTTTGGAGCGGGAGGGGCTACAATGAGCAGTTCTTC.

The rearrangement joins TRBV11-2 to TRBJ2-1, with a tentative D call TRBD2 (5 bases). CDR1 SGHAT and CDR2 FQNNGV come from the germline V gene. V dropped 5 bases and J dropped 0 bases, with 17 bases sitting between them. The CDR3 is 17 residues long. The CDR3 here is CASSPRGFSSSYNEQFF. Written as DNA, the CDR3 is TGTGCCAGCAGCCCCCGGGGTTTCTCCAGCTCCTACAATGAGCAGTTCTTC.

The chain is built from TRBV7-2 and TRBJ1-3; the D is unclear. V lost 3 bases and J 7 bases, leaving 16 bases between the germline ends. This CDR3 is 15 amino acids long. Germline-derived CDR1 and CDR2 are SGHTA and FQGNSA. The CDR3 sequence is CASSFDPFTSNTIYF. CDR3 bases: TGTGCCAGCAGCTTCGATCCCTTTACGAGCAACACCATATATTTT.

V and J are TRBV24-1 and TRBJ2-2; no clear D. With 5 bases removed from V and 0 bases from J, the gap between germline ends came to 12 bases. CDR1 and CDR2 from the germline V gene are KGHDR and SFDVKD. This CDR3 region has 16 residues. CDR3 DNA: TGTGCCACCAGTGGAGGCTTACACGCGAACACCGGGGAGCTGTTTTTT. Protein sequence: CATSGGLHANTGELFF.

The V gene is TRBV5-4, the J gene TRBJ1-1, with TRBD1 matching over 8 bases. V lost 9 bases to trimming and J lost 0 bases; unmatched junction nucleotides: 10. Germline V CDR1 and CDR2: SGHNT, YYREEE (reference sequence). The CDR3 totals 15 residues. Written as DNA, the CDR3 is TGTGCCACCTCGTTTAGGGACAGGATGAACACTGAAGCTTTCTTT. Protein product: CATSFRDRMNTEAFF.

The chain joins TRBV5-1 to TRBJ2-1; a possible D gene is TRBD2 (5 bases). The CDR3 totals 15 residues. Germline loops: CDR1 SGHRS, CDR2 YFSETQ. Trimming left V 2 bases short and J 1 base short, with 10 bases between. The CDR3 loop reads CASSLERGSYNEQFF. For the CDR3, the DNA is TGCGCCAGCAGCTTAGAGAGAGGGTCCTACAATGAGCAGTTCTTC.

The chain recombines TRBV7-8 with TRBJ1-5, with D tentatively TRBD1 (5 bases). V was shortened by 5 bases and J by 3 bases, with 14 bases between the two germline ends. The CDR3 is 15 residues long. Germline V CDR1 and CDR2: SGHVS, FQNEAQ. This CDR3 reads CASSPHQGPNQPQHF. CDR3 nucleotides: TGTGCCAGCAGCCCACACCAGGGCCCCAATCAGCCCCAGCATTTT.

The chain combines TRBV4-2 with TRBJ2-3; 9 nucleotides line up with TRBD2. From germline, CDR1 is LGHNA and CDR2 YNFKEQ. V lost 4 bases to trimming and J lost 1 base; unmatched junction nucleotides: 9. The CDR3 spans 17 residues. In nucleotides, the CDR3 is TGTGCCAGCAGCCCGTGGGGCGGGAGGGCGGGCACAGATACGCAGTATTTT. It codes for CASSPWGGRAGTDTQYF.

This CDR3 reads CASSPPSEETQYF. The CDR3 bases are TGTGCCAGCTCACCACCGTCAGAAGAGACCCAGTACTTC. The gene calls are TRBV18 and TRBJ2-5; D is unresolved. From germline, CDR1 is KGHSH and CDR2 LQKENI. The CDR3 loop spans 13 amino acids. The V end was cut by 0 bases, the J end by 3 bases, with 5 bases between.

This clone was seen a handful of times. The genes are TRBV27 and TRBJ2-1, with 16 bases lining up with TRBD2. The ends lost 7 bases at V and 1 base at J; junction bases unmatched: 4. The CDR3 totals 17 residues. The germline V gene has CDR1 MNHEY and CDR2 SMNVEV (reference sequence). CDR3 sequence reads: CASKGLAGGFSYNEQFF. CDR3 coding DNA: TGTGCCAGCAAGGGACTAGCGGGAGGGTTTTCCTACAATGAGCAGTTCTTC.

This clone appeared once. This chain connects TRBV28 to TRBJ2-1; 10 bases map to TRBD2. CDR1 and CDR2 (germline): MDHEN, SYDVKM. This CDR3 contains 14 residues. V lost 6 bases to trimming and J lost 9 bases; unmatched junction nucleotides: 8. The CDR3 coding sequence is TGTGCCAGCAGAGTAGCGGGAGGAATCGGTGAGCAGTTCTTC. It encodes CASRVAGGIGEQFF.

The chain couples TRBV5-1 to TRBJ1-3, with D unresolved. CDR1 and CDR2 (germline): SGHRS, YFSETQ. CDR3 length: 16 amino acids. V lost 1 base, J lost 2 bases, and 13 bases lay in between. DNA of the CDR3: TGCGCCAGCAGCTTGAACCGGGGTGGGCCTGGAAACACCATATATTTT. Amino acids: CASSLNRGGPGNTIYF. Filled out from reference TRBV5-1 and TRBJ1-3, the complete variable domain reads KAGVTQTPRYLIKTRGQQVTLSCSPISGHRSVSWYQQTPGQGLQFLFEYFSETQRNKGNFPGRFSGRQFSNSRSEMNVSTLELGDSALYLCASSLNRGGPGNTIYFGEGSWLTVV.

The J gene is TRBJ2-1, the V gene TRBV28, with 8 bases lining up with TRBD2. The CDR3 totals 14 residues. J was trimmed by 4 bases and V by 3 bases; bases with no gene match: 2. Germline CDR1 and CDR2: MDHEN and SYDVKM. The CDR3 protein is CASSFTSGYNEQFF. In DNA, the CDR3 is TGTGCCAGCAGTTTTACTAGCGGATACAATGAGCAGTTCTTC.

This chain connects TRBV19 to TRBJ2-2; D is possibly TRBD1 (5 bases). The CDR3 is 13 residues long. The germline V gene encodes CDR1 LNHDA and CDR2 SQIVND (reference sequence). Between the trimmed V and J ends, which lost 6 bases and 5 bases, there was a span of 10 bases. CDR3 nucleotide sequence: TGTGCCAGTAGGCTTAGGGGAACCGGGGAGCTGTTTTTT. Its translation is CASRLRGTGELFF.

The V call is TRBV6-6, the J call TRBJ1-4; D is undetermined. The CDR3 loop spans 13 amino acids. Germline CDR1 MNHNY, CDR2 SVGAGI (reference sequence). Trimming stripped 6 bases from V and 0 bases from J, with 5 bases between. CDR3 DNA: TGTGCCAGCAGCCAAACAACTAATGAAAAACTGTTTTTT. Protein: CASSQTTNEKLFF.

This clone was counted only a few times. J is TRBJ1-4 and V is TRBV9; D remains unclear. Trimming stripped 2 bases from V and 7 bases from J, with 12 bases between. The CDR3 is 14 amino acids. CDR1 SGDLS and CDR2 YYNGEE come from the germline V gene. The CDR3 spells CASSVSGKGEKLFF. CDR3 sequence (DNA): TGTGCCAGCAGCGTTTCGGGGAAAGGTGAAAAACTGTTTTTT.

V usage is TRBV5-1 and J usage is TRBJ2-2; TRBD2 is a possible D gene (6 bases). The CDR3 is 14 amino acids. CDR1 and CDR2 (germline): SGHRS, YFSETQ. V was shortened by 4 bases and J by 4 bases, with 11 bases between the two germline ends. This CDR3 is CASSVPGGTGELFF. The CDR3 DNA follows: TGCGCCAGCAGCGTACCCGGGGGCACCGGGGAGCTGTTTTTT.

The chain is built from TRBV7-8 and TRBJ2-1; 7 bases fit TRBD2. Trimming cost V 7 bases and J 9 bases; bases outside gene matches: 6. This CDR3 comprises 12 residues. Germline lookup yields CDR1 SGHVS and CDR2 FQNEAQ. The CDR3 coding sequence is TGTGCCAGCACCCGCACGGGAGGTGAGCAGTTCTTC. Translated, it gives CASTRTGGEQFF.